This TCR beta chain is from a study of blood T cell repertoires in COVID-19. The overall study: T cells, B-cell-depleted T cells, or PBMCs provided the cDNA or gDNA that served as material.

TCRdb's table, derived via immunoSEQ multiplex PCR, lists solely in-frame clones and lacks some. The table lists around 250,000 clones, around nine tenths of them singletons. The CDR3 loop spans 15 amino acids. J was trimmed by 5 bases and V by 5 bases; bases with no gene match: 7. CDR1 and CDR2 from the germline V gene are MGHDK and SYGVNS. Sequences were obtained from peripheral blood. This rearrangement joins TRBV25-1 to TRBJ2-7; 12 bases line up with TRBD1. The receptor was isolated from a woman aged 60-75 years who had recovered from COVID-19. In nucleotides, the CDR3 is TGTGCCAGCAGTCTTTCGGGACAGGGGGCAGACGAGCAGTACTTC. It yields the protein CASSLSGQGADEQYF.